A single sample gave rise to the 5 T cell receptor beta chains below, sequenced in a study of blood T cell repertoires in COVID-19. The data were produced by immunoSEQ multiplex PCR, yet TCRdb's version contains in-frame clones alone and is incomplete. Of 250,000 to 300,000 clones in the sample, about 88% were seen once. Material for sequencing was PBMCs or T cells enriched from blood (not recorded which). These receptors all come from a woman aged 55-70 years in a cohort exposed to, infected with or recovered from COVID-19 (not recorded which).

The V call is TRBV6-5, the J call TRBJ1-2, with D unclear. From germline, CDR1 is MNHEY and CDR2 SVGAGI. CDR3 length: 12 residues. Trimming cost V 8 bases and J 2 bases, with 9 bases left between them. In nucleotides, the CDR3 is TGTGCCAGCGAAGGCAGGAACTATGGCTACACCTTC. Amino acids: CASEGRNYGYTF.

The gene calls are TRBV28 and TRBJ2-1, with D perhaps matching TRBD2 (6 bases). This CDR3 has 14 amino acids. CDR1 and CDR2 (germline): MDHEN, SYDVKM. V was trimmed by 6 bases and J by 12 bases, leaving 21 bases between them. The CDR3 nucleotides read TGTGCCAGCAGAGTACGGGAGCCCACCCGCCCGCAGTTCTTC. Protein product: CASRVREPTRPQFF.

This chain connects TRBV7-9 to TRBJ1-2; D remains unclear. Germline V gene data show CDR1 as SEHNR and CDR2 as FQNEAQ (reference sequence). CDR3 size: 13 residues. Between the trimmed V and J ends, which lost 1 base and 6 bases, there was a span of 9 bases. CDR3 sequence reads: CASSLDRRDGYTF. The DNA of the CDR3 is TGTGCCAGCAGCTTAGATCGTCGTGATGGCTACACCTTC.

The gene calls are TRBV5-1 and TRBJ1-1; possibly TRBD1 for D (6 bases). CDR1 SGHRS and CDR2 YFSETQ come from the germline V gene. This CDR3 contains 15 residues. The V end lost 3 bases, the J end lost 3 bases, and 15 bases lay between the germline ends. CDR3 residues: CASSSQGHPDTEAFF. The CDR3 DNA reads TGCGCCAGCAGCTCCCAGGGGCACCCAGACACTGAAGCTTTCTTT.

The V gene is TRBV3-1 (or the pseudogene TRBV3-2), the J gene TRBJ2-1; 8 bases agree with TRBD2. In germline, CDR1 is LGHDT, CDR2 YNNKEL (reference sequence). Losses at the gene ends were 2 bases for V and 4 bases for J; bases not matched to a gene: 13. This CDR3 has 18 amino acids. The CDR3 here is CASSQSGGPGLGYNEQFF. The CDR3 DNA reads TGTGCCAGCAGCCAATCGGGGGGACCGGGACTAGGGTACAATGAGCAGTTCTTC.